This T cell receptor (beta chain) comes out of a study of identical twins. Overall study results and limits: Fewer insertions marked abundant cord blood beta clonotypes; young adult naive trended weakly, memory not at all. Without tracking the same donors, conclusions rested on cross-sectional statistical analysis.

cDNA carried unique molecular identifiers, and a universal primer site was added by template switching. Via MiXCR, TCRdb re-called the 5' RACE reads, giving one row per CDR3 protein. This sample has nearly 650,000 distinct CDR3 sequences, with roughly 7.1% found just once. In regard to this clonotype: No antigen is known for it.

The ends were cut back, 3 bases at V and 4 bases at J, with 15 bases in the middle. Germline V gene sequence: CDR1 KGHSH, CDR2 LQKENI. The CDR3 loop spans 15 amino acids. These data were likewise used in another study, on yellow fever vaccine responses in identical twins. From that study: In identical twins, vaccine T cell responses appeared partly shared and partly individual.

V gene TRBV18 combines with J gene TRBJ1-1, with D perhaps matching TRBD1 (5 bases). Sequenced input: PBMCs. This receptor was obtained from a woman aged 18-29 years in good health. CDR3 nucleotides: TGTGCCAGCTCACCTATCGCCAGGGATGGCACTGAAGCTTTCTTT. The encoded protein is CASSPIARDGTEAFF.